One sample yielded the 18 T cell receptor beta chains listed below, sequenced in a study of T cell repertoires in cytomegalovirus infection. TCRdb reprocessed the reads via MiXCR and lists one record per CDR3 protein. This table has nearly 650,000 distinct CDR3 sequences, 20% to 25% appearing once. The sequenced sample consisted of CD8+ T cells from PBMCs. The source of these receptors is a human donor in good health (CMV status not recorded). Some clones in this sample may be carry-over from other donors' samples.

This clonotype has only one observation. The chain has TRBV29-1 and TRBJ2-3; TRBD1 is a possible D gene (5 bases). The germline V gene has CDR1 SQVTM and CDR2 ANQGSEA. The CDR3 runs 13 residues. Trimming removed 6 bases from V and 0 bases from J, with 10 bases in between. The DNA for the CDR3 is TGCAGCGTGGCAGGACATAGCACAGATACGCAGTATTTT. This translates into CSVAGHSTDTQYF.

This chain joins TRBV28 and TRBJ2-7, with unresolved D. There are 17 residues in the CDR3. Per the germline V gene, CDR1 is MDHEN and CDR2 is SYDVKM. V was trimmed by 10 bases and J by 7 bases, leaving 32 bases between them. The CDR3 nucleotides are TGTGCCATCACACCCCAACCGGGCTCCACGAGGTTGGGGGAGCAGTACTTC. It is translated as CAITPQPGSTRLGEQYF.

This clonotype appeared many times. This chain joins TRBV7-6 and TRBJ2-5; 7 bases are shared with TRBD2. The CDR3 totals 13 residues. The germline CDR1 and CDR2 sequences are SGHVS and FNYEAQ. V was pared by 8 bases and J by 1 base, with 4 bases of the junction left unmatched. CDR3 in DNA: TGTGCCAGCCGGGGGAGGGCCCAAGAGACCCAGTACTTC. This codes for CASRGRAQETQYF.

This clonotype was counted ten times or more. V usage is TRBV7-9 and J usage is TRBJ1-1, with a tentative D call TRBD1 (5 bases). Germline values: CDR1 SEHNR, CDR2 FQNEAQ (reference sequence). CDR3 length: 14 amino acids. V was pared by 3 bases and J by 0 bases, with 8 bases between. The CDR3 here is CASSLGRMNTEAFF. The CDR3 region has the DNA TGTGCCAGCAGCTTGGGACGGATGAACACTGAAGCTTTCTTT.

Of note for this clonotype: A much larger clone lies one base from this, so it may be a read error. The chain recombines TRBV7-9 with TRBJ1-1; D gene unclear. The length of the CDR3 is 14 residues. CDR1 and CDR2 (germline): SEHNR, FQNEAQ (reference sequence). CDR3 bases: TGTGCCAGCAGCTTATCGGACGGTAACACTCAAGCTTTCTTT. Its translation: CASSLSDGNTQAFF.

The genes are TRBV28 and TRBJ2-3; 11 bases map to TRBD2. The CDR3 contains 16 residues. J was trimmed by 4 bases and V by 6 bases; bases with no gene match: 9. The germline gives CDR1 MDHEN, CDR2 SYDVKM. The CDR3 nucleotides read TGTGCCAGCAGCCTTCCCGCTAGCGGGGGGTCAGATACGCAGTATTTT. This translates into CASSLPASGGSDTQYF. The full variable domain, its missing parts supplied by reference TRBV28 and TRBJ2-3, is DVKVTQSSRYLVKRTGEKVFLECVQDMDHENMFWYRQDPGLGLRLIYFSYDVKMKEKGDIPEGYSVSREKKERFSLILESASTNQTSMYLCASSLPASGGSDTQYFGPGTRLTVL.

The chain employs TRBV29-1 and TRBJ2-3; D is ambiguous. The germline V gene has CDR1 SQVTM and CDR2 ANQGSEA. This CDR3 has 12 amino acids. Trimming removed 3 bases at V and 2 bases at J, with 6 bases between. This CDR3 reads CSVDRYTDTQYF. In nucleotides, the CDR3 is TGCAGCGTTGATAGATACACAGATACGCAGTATTTT.

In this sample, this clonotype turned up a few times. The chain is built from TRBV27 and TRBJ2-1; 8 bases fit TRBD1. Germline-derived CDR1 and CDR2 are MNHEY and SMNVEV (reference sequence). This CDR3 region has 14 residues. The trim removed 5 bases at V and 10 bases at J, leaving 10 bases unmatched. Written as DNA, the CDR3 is TGTGCCAGCAGTCAATACAGGGGGATCAGGGAGCAGTTCTTC. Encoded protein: CASSQYRGIREQFF.

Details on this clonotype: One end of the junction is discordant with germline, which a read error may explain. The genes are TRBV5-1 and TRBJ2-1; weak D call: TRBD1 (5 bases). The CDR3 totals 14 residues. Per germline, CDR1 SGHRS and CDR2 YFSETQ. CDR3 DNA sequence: TGCGCCAACAGCCCGACAGATTTATACAATGAGCAGTTCTTC. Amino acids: CANSPTDLYNEQFF.

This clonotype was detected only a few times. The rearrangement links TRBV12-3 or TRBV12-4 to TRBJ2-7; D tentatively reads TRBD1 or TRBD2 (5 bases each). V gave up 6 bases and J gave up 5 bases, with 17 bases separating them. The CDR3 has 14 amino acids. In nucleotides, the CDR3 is TGTGCCAGCAGCCCTAAGGGGCTGAGGGACGAGCAGTACTTC. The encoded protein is CASSPKGLRDEQYF.

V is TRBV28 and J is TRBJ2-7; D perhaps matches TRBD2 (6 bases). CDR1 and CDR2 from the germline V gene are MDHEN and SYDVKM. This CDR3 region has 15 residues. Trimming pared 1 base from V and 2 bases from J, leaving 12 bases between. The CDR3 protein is CASSLLGLNPYEQYF. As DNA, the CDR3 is TGTGCCAGCAGTTTATTAGGACTAAATCCCTACGAGCAGTACTTC.

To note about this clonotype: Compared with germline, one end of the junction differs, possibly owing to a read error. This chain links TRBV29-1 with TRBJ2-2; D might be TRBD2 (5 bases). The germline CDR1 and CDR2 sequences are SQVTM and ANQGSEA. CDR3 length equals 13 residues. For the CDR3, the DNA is TGCAGCGTTGAATGGGGAAGTACCGGGGTGCTGTTTTTT. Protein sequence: CSVEWGSTGVLFF.

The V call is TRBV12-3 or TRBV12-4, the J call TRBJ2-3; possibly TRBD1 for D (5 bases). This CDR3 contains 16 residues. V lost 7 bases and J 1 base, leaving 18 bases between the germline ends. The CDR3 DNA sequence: TGTGCCAGCACCTCCACAGGCGGTCCCGGCACAGATACGCAGTATTTT. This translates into CASTSTGGPGTDTQYF.

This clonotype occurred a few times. CDR3 sequence: CASSKVADSYNEQFF. For the CDR3, the DNA is TGTGCCAGTAGTAAGGTAGCCGACTCCTACAATGAGCAGTTCTTC. The chain combines TRBV19 with TRBJ2-1; no reliable D call. CDR1 LNHDA and CDR2 SQIVND come from the germline V gene (reference sequence). The V end was cut by 4 bases, the J end by 0 bases, with 10 bases between. This CDR3 region has 15 residues.

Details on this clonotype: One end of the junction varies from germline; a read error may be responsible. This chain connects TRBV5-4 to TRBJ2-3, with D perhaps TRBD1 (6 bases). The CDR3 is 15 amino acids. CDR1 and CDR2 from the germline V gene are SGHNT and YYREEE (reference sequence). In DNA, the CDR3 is TGTGCCAACAGCTTCTCCGGGACACCGGCAGATACGCAGTATTTT. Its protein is CANSFSGTPADTQYF.

The CDR3: CASSPRLVYSTDTQYF. For the CDR3, the DNA is TGTGCCAGCAGCCCTAGACTAGTGTACAGCACAGATACGCAGTATTTT. The V call is TRBV7-9, the J call TRBJ2-3, with a possible D match to TRBD2 (6 bases). This CDR3 contains 16 residues. Trimming left V 5 bases short and J 0 bases short, with 15 bases between. The germline V gene encodes CDR1 SEHNR and CDR2 FQNEAQ (reference sequence).

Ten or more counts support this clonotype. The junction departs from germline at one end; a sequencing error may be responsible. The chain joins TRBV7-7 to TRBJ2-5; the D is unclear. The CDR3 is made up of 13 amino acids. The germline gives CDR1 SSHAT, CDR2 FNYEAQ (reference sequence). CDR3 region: CASSLWHEETQYF. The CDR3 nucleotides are TGTGCTAGCAGCTTATGGCATGAAGAGACCCAGTACTTC.

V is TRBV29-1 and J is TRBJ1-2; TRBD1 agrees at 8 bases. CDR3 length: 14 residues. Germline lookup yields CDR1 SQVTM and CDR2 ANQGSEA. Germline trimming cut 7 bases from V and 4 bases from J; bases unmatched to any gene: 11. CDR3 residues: CSAAGQEVFYGYTF. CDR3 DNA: TGCAGCGCTGCGGGACAGGAAGTTTTCTATGGCTACACCTTC.